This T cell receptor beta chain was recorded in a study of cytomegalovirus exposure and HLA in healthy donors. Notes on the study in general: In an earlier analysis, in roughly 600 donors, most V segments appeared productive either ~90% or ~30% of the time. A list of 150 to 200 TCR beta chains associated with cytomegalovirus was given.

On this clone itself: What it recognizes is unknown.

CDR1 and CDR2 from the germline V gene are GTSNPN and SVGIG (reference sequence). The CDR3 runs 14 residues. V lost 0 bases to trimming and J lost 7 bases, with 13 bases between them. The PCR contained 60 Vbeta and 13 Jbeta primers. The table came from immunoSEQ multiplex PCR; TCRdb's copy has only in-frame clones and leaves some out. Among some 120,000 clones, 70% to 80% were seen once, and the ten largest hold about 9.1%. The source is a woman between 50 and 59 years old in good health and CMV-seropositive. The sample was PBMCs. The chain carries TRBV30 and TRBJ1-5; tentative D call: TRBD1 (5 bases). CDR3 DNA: TGTGCCTGGAGTGTGGGGCAGGGTGGCCAGCCCCAGCATTTT. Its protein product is CAWSVGQGGQPQHF.